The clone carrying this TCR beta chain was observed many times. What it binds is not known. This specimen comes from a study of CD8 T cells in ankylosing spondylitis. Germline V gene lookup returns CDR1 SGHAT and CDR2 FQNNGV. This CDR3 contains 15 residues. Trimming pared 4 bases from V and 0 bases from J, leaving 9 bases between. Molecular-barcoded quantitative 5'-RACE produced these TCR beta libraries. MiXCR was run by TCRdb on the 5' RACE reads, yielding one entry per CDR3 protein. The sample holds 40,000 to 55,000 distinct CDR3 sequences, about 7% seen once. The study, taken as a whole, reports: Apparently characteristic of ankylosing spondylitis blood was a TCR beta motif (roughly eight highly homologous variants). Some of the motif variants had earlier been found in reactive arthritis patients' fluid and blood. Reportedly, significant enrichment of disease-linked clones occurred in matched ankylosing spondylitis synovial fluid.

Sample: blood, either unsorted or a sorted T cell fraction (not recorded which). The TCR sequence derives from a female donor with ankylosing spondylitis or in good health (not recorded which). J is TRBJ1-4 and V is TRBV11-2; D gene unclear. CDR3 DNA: TGTGCCAGCAGCTCCAGGAGTGCAACTAATGAAAAACTGTTTTTT. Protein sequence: CASSSRSATNEKLFF. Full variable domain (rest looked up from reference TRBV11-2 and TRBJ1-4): EAGVAQSPRYKIIEKRQSVAFWCNPISGHATLYWYQQILGQGPKLLIQFQNNGVVDDSQLPKDRFSAERLKGVDSTLKIQPAKLEDSAVYLCASSSRSATNEKLFFGSGTQLSVL.